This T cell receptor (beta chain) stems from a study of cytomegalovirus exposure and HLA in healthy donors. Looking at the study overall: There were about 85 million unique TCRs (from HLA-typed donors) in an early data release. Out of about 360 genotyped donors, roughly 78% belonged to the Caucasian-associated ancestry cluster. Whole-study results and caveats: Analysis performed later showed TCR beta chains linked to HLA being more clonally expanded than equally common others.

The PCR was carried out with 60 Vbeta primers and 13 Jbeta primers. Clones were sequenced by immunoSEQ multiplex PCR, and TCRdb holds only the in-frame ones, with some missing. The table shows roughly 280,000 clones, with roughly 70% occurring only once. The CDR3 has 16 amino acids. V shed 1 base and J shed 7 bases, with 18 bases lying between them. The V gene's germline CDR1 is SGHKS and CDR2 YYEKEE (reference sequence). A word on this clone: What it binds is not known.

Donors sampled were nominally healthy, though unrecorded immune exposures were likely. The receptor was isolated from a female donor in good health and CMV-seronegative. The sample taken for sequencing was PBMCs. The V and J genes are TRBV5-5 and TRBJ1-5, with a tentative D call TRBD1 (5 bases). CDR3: CASSLLPDSNAQPQHF. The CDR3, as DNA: TGTGCCAGCAGCTTGCTCCCTGACAGTAACGCCCAGCCCCAGCATTTT. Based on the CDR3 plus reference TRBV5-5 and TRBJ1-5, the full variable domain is DAGVTQSPTHLIKTRGQQVTLRCSPISGHKSVSWYQQVLGQGPQFIFQYYEKEERGRGNFPDRFSARQFPNYSSELNVNALLLGDSALYLCASSLLPDSNAQPQHFGDGTRLSIL.